This TCR beta chain came from a study of blood T cells in healthy people across ages. Findings and caveats of the study: Age advanced and TCR beta diversity per million T cells fell, roughly linearly. The study found more naive CD4+ cells and higher diversity in long-lived than aged donors.

With a J-beta primer mix and a sample-barcoded 5' primer, a second PCR ran about 7 to 11 cycles. Using its own MiXCR run on the 5' RACE reads, TCRdb lists one record per CDR3 protein. Counted here are some 1.4 million distinct CDR3 sequences, about 40% occurring once; the ten biggest clones make up 6.5% to 10%. The study drew donors from healthy Caucasian individuals in Russia aged 6 to 90. This clonotype has a single count. Its antigen is still unknown. Germline CDR1 reads MNHNS; CDR2 reads SASEGT. The CDR3 runs to 13 residues. J was trimmed by 8 bases and V by 8 bases; bases with no gene match: 11. The sequence derives from a woman under 30 in good health. The sample consisted of blood. The rearrangement uses TRBV6-1 and TRBJ2-7; 8 bases align to TRBD1. CDR3 region: CASQDRAHLKQYF. As DNA, the CDR3 is TGTGCCAGCCAGGACAGGGCCCACTTGAAGCAGTACTTC.